Each of the 2 T cell receptor beta chains below was sequenced from the same sample in a study of CD4 T cells in relation to SARS-CoV-2 and coronaviruses. The unexposed donors gave CD4+ T cells in about 2010-2019, prior to COVID-19. After around nine days of culture, CD4+ T cells were isolated. Only in-frame clones appear in the TCRdb table, and some are missing; sequencing was by immunoSEQ multiplex PCR. The data contain around 25,000 clones, just under 75% of them singletons. No antigen has been assigned to these receptors. The sample comprised CD4+ T cells from PBMCs, cultured in vitro. These receptors all come from a human donor in good health.

V gene TRBV14 combines with J gene TRBJ1-1; D not resolved. CDR1 SGHDN and CDR2 FVKESK come from the germline V gene. V was cut by 1 base and J by 0 bases, with 3 bases left in between. CDR3 length: 13 amino acids. DNA for the CDR3: TGTGCCAGCAGCCAAGTAGTGAACACTGAAGCTTTCTTT. Translated: CASSQVVNTEAFF.

The chain joins TRBV29-1 to TRBJ2-6; D uncertain. Trimming removed 5 bases from V and 0 bases from J, with 5 bases in between. Germline V CDR1 and CDR2: SQVTM, ANQGSEA. The CDR3 totals 13 residues. CDR3 sequence (DNA): TGCAGCGTTTGGACCTCTGGGGCCAACGTCCTGACTTTC. Amino acids: CSVWTSGANVLTF.